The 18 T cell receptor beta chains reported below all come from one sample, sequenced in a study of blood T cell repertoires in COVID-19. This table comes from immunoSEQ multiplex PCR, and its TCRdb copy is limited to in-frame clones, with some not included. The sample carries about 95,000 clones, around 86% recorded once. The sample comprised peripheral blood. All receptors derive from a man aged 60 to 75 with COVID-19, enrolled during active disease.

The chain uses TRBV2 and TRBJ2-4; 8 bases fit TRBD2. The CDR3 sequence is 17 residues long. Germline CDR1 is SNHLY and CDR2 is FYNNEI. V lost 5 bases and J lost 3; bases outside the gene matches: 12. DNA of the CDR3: TGTGCCAGCAGTCGTCCCGGGACTAGTGGAGGCAAAAACATTCAGTACTTC. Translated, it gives CASSRPGTSGGKNIQYF.

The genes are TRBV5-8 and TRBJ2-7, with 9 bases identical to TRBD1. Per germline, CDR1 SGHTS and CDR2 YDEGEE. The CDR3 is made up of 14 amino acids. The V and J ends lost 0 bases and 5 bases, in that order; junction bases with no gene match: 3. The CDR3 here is CASSLGGQGDEQYF. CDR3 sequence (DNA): TGTGCCAGCAGCTTGGGGGGACAGGGCGACGAGCAGTACTTC.

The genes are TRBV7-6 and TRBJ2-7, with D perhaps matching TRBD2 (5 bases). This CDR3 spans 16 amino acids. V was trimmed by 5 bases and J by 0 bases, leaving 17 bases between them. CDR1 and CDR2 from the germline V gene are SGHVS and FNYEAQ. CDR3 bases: TGTGCCAGCAGCCAAGACCGCGGCACTAGCTCCTACGAGCAGTACTTC. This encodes CASSQDRGTSSYEQYF.

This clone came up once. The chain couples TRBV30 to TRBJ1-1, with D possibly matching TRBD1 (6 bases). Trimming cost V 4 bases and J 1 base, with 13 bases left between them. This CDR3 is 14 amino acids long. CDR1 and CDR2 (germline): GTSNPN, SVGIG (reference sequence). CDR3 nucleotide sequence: TGTGCCTGGACACCCACAGGGTCGAACACTGAAGCTTTCTTT. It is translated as CAWTPTGSNTEAFF.

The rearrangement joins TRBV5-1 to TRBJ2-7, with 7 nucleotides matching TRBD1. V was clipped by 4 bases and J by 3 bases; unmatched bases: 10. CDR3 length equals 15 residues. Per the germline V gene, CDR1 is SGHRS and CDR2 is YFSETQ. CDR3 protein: CASSPRQGLVYEQYF. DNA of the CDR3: TGCGCCAGCAGCCCGCGACAGGGTCTGGTCTACGAGCAGTACTTC. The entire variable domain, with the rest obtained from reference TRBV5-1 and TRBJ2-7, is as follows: KAGVTQTPRYLIKTRGQQVTLSCSPISGHRSVSWYQQTPGQGLQFLFEYFSETQRNKGNFPGRFSGRQFSNSRSEMNVSTLELGDSALYLCASSPRQGLVYEQYFGPGTRLTVT.

The CDR3 DNA sequence: TGTGCCACCAGTGACTCGACTAGCGGGACTTACAATGAGCAGTTCTTC. This sequence encodes CATSDSTSGTYNEQFF. This chain joins TRBV24-1 and TRBJ2-1; 11 nucleotides line up with TRBD2. CDR3 size: 16 residues. Losses at the gene ends were 4 bases for V and 4 bases for J; bases not matched to a gene: 5. CDR1 is KGHDR, CDR2 SFDVKD, per germline.

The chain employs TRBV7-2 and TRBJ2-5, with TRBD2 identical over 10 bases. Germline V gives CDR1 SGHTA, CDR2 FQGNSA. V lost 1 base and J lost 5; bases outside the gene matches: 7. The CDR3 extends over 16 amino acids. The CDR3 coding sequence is TGTGCCAGCAGCTTAGTGGTAGCGGGAGGAGGTGAGACCCAGTACTTC. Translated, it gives CASSLVVAGGGETQYF. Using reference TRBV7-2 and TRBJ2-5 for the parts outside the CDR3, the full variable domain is GAGVSQSPSNKVTEKGKDVELRCDPISGHTALYWYRQSLGQGLEFLIYFQGNSAPDKSGLPSDRFSAERTGGSVSTLTIQRTQQEDSAVYLCASSLVVAGGGETQYFGPGTRLLVL.

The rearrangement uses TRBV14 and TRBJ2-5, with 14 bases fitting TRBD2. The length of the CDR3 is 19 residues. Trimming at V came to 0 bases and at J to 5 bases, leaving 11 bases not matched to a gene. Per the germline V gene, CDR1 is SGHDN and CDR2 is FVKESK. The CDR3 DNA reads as TGTGCCAGCAGCCAAGATCTTCGACTAGCGGGAGGGCCGGGGGAGACCCAGTACTTC. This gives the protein CASSQDLRLAGGPGETQYF.

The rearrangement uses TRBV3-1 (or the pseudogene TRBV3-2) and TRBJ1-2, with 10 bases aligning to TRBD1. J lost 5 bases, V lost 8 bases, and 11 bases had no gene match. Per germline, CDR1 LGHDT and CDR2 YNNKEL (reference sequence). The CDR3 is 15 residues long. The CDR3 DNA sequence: TGTGCCAGCTCCCCCTTGGACAGGGGGTGGTATGGCTACACCTTC. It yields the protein CASSPLDRGWYGYTF.

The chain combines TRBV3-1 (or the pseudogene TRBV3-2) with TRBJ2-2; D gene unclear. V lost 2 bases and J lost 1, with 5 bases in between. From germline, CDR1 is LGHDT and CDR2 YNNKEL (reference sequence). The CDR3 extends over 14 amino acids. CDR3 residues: CASSQSVNTGELFF. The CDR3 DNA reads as TGTGCCAGCAGCCAATCGGTGAACACCGGGGAGCTGTTTTTT.

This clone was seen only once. DNA of the CDR3: TGTGCCAGCAGCTTAGGCGGGATCTACAATGAGCAGTTCTTC. Protein: CASSLGGIYNEQFF. V is TRBV7-3 and J is TRBJ2-1, with D possibly being TRBD2 (6 bases). V was shortened by 2 bases and J by 3 bases, with 8 bases between the two germline ends. CDR1 is SGHTA and CDR2 is FQGTGA in the germline V gene. CDR3 length: 14 amino acids.

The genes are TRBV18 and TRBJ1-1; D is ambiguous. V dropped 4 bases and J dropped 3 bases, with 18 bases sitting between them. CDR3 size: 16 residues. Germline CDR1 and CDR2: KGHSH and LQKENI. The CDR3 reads CASSQLWARWDTEAFF. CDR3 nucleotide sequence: TGTGCCAGCTCACAGCTTTGGGCCAGGTGGGACACTGAAGCTTTCTTT.

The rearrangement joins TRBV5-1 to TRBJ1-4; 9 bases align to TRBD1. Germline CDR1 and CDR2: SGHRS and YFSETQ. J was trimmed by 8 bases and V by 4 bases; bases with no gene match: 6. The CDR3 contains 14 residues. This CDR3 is CASSPDRGGEKLFF. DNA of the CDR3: TGCGCCAGCAGCCCGGACAGGGGAGGGGAAAAACTGTTTTTT.

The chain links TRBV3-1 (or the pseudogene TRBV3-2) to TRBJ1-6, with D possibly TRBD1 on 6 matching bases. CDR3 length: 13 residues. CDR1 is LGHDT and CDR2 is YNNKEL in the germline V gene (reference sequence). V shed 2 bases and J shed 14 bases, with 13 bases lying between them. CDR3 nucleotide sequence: TGTGCCAGCAGCCAACCAGGGGCAGGGGCCCTCCACTTT. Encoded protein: CASSQPGAGALHF.

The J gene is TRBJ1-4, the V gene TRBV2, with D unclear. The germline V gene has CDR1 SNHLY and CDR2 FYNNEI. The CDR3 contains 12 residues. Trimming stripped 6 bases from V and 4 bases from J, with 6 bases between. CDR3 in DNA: TGTGCCAGCAGAGAGATTAATGAAAAACTGTTTTTT. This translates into CASREINEKLFF.

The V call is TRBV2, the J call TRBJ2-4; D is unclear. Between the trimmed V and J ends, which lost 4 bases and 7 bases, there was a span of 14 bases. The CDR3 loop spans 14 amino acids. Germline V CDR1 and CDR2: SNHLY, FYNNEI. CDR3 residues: CASSVMVELNIQYF. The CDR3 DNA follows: TGTGCCAGCAGTGTTATGGTTGAACTCAACATTCAGTACTTC.

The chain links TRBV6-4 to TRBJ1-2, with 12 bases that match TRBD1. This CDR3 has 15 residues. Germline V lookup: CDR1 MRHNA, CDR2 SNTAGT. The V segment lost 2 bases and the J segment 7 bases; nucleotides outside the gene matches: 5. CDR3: CASSDGDRGLGGYTF. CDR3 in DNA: TGTGCCAGCAGTGACGGGGACAGGGGGCTCGGTGGCTACACCTTC.

The CDR3 spells CASSLGAASETQYF. For the CDR3, the DNA is TGTGCCAGCAGCTTAGGAGCCGCTTCGGAGACCCAGTACTTC. The V call is TRBV11-3, the J call TRBJ2-5; D gene ambiguous. The CDR3 runs 14 residues. Germline CDR1 is SGHNT and CDR2 is YENEEA. Trimming pared 1 base from V and 5 bases from J, leaving 11 bases between.